The T cell receptor (beta chain) described here comes from a study of cytotoxic CD8 clonotypes in ibrutinib-treated CLL. Profiled with immunoSEQ multiplex PCR; TCRdb holds only in-frame clones, not every one. Among 150,000 or so clones listed, more than 75% were seen once. Source: PBMCs, taken after 36 months of ibrutinib treatment. The TCR comes from a human donor with chronic lymphocytic leukemia.

In DNA form, the CDR3 reads TGCGCCAGCAGCCTACACGGACTAGCACCTCAAGAGACCCAGTACTTC. Protein: CASSLHGLAPQETQYF. The V and J genes are TRBV4-1 and TRBJ2-5; 8 bases are shared with TRBD2. The CDR3 consists of 16 residues. CDR1 MGHRA and CDR2 YSYEKL come from the germline V gene. The ends lost 4 bases at V and 2 bases at J; junction bases unmatched: 9.